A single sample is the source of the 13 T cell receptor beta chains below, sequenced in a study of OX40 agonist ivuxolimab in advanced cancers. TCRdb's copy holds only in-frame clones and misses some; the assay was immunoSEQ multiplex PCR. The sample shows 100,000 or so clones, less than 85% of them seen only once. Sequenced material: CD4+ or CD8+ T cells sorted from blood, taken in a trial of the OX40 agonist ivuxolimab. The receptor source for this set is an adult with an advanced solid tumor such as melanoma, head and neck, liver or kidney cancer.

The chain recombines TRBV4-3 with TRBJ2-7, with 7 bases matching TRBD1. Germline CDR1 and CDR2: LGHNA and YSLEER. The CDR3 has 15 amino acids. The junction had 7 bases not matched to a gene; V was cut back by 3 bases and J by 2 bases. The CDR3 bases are TGCGCCAGCAGCCATGGGACAGCGAGTACCTACGAGCAGTACTTC. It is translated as CASSHGTASTYEQYF.

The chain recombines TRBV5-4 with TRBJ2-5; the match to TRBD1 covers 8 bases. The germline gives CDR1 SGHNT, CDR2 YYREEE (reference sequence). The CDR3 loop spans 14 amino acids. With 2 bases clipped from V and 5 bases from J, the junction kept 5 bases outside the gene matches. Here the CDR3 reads CASSLPDRVETQYF. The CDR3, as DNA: TGTGCCAGCAGCTTACCGGACAGGGTGGAGACCCAGTACTTC.

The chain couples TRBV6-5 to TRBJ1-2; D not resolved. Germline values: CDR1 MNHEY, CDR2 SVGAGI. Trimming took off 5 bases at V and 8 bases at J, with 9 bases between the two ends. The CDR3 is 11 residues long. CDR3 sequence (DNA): TGTGCCAGCAGTGAATCGGCCGGCTACACCTTC. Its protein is CASSESAGYTF.

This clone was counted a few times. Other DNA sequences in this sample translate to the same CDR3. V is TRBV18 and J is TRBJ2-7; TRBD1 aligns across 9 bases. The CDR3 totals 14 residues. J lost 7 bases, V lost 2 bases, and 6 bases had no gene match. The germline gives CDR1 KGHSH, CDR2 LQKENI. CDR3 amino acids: CASSPGGQGGEQYF. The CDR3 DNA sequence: TGTGCCAGCTCACCAGGGGGACAGGGAGGGGAGCAGTACTTC.

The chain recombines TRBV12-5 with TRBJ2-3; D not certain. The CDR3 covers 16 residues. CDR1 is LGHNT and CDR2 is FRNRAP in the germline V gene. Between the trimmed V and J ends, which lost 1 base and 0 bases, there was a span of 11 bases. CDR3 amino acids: CASGLALGLSTDTQYF. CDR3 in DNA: TGTGCTAGTGGTTTGGCCCTAGGTCTGAGCACAGATACGCAGTATTTT.

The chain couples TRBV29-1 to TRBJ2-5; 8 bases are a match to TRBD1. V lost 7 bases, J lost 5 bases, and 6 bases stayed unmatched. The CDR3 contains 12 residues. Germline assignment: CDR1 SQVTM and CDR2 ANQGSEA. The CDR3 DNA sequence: TGCAGCGCGACAGGGGCAAAGGAGACCCAGTACTTC. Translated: CSATGAKETQYF.

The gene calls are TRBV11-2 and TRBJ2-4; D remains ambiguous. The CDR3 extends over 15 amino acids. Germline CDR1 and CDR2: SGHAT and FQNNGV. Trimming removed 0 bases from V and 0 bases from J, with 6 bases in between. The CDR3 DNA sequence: TGTGCCAGCAGCTTAGATAGGCTAGCCAAAAACATTCAGTACTTC. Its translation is CASSLDRLAKNIQYF.

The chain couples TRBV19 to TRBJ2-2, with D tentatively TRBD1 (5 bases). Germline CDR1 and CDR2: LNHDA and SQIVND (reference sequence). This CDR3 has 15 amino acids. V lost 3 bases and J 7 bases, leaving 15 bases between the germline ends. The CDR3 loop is CASSMAAGLGGELFF. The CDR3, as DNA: TGTGCCAGTAGTATGGCGGCAGGGCTCGGCGGGGAGCTGTTTTTT.

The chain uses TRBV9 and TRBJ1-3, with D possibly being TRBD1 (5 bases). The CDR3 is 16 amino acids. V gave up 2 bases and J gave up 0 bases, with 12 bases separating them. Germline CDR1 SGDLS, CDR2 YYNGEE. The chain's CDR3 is CASSVAGGFSGNTIYF. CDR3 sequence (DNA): TGTGCCAGCAGCGTGGCCGGGGGGTTCTCTGGAAACACCATATATTTT.

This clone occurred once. In DNA form, the CDR3 reads TGTGCCAGCAGTTACTCGGCTCTCAACAATGAGCAGTTCTTC. The encoded protein is CASSYSALNNEQFF. The chain links TRBV6-5 to TRBJ2-1; no clear D. V was clipped by 0 bases and J by 5 bases, with 8 bases between them. Germline lookup yields CDR1 MNHEY and CDR2 SVGAGI. The CDR3 runs 14 residues.

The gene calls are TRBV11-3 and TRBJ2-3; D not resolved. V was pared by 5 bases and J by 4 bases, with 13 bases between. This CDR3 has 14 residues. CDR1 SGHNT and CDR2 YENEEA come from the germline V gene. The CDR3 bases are TGTGCCAGCAGCCCGAGCCCGGCGGCAGATACGCAGTATTTT. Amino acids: CASSPSPAADTQYF.

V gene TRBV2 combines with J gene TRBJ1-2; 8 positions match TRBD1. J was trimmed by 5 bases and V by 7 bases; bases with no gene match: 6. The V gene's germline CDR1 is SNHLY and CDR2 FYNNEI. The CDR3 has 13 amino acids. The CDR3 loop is CASMGGQAYGYTF. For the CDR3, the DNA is TGTGCCAGCATGGGGGGACAGGCATATGGCTACACCTTC.

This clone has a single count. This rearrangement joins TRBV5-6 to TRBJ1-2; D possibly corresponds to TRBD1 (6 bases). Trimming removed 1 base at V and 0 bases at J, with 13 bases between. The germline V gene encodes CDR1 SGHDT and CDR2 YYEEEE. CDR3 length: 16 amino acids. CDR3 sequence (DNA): TGTGCCAGCAGCTTGATCCCAGGGGAGGCTAACTATGGCTACACCTTC. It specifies CASSLIPGEANYGYTF. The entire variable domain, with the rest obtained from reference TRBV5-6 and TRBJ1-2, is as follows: DAGVTQSPTHLIKTRGQQVTLRCSPKSGHDTVSWYQQALGQGPQFIFQYYEEEERQRGNFPDRFSGHQFPNYSSELNVNALLLGDSALYLCASSLIPGEANYGYTFGSGTRLTVV.